Listed below are T cell receptor beta chains from one sample, sequenced in a study of blood T cell repertoires in COVID-19. Libraries were prepared by immunoSEQ multiplex PCR; TCRdb keeps only in-frame clonotypes and omits some of them. The sample has 150,000 to 200,000 clones, 80% to 85% seen once; the top ten hold about 2.7%. The source material was peripheral blood. These receptors all stem from a human donor with acute or convalescent COVID-19. The donor label of this sample is uncertain. The CDR3 runs from the conserved cysteine through the conserved F or W. Fields, in order: V gene, J gene, D gene, clone size, CDR3 protein, CDR3 DNA. A D gene is named only where the DNA matches it firmly. Expanded clones get a size class; other rows say once, few or many, or leave the size out.

V: TRBV6-5
J: TRBJ1-1
D: -
size: -
CDR3: CASSYQGGGTEAFF
DNA: TGTGCCAGCAGTTATCAGGGAGGGGGGACTGAAGCTTTCTTT

V: TRBV5-1
J: TRBJ1-2
D: TRBD1
size: -
CDR3: CASRPGTGNYGYTF
DNA: TGCGCCAGCAGACCCGGGACAGGGAACTATGGCTACACCTTC

V: TRBV9
J: TRBJ2-1
D: TRBD1
size: -
CDR3: CASSRTTQGVYDEQFF
DNA: TGTGCCAGCAGCCGAACGACACAGGGGGTGTACGATGAGCAGTTCTTC

V: TRBV3-1/TRBV3-2
J: TRBJ1-1
D: -
size: -
CDR3: CASSQEDTIAFF
DNA: TGTGCCAGCAGCCAAGAAGACACGATAGCTTTCTTT

V: TRBV5-1
J: TRBJ2-7
D: -
size: few
CDR3: CASSLASNSVVEQYF
DNA: TGCGCCAGCAGCTTGGCTTCAAATTCGGTAGTCGAGCAGTACTTC

V: TRBV5-1
J: TRBJ2-5
D: -
size: -
CDR3: CASSLAADGQETQYF
DNA: TGCGCCAGCAGCTTGGCGGCCGACGGACAGGAGACCCAGTACTTC

V: TRBV3-1/TRBV3-2
J: TRBJ2-7
D: -
size: -
CDR3: CASSLFKQALNYEQYF
DNA: TGTGCCAGCAGCCTCTTCAAGCAGGCTTTAAACTACGAGCAGTACTTC

V: TRBV7-8
J: TRBJ2-4
D: TRBD2
size: -
CDR3: CASSLRSPSGGEHIQYF
DNA: TGTGCCAGCAGCTTAAGGTCGCCTAGCGGGGGGGAGCACATTCAGTACTTC

V: TRBV14
J: TRBJ2-5
D: TRBD2
size: -
CDR3: CASSQTLAGGQETQYF
DNA: TGTGCCAGCAGCCAAACACTAGCGGGGGGTCAAGAGACCCAGTACTTC

V: TRBV5-5
J: TRBJ2-1
D: -
size: -
CDR3: CASSLVLDLGRGGPNEQFF
DNA: TGTGCCAGCAGCTTGGTCCTCGACCTGGGGCGGGGCGGGCCAAATGAGCAGTTCTTC

V: TRBV12-5
J: TRBJ2-2
D: TRBD2
size: once
CDR3: CASGRSPSLTGTSGPYANTGELFF
DNA: TGTGCTAGTGGCCGTTCTCCCTCCCTAACCGGGACTAGCGGGCCTTACGCGAACACCGGGGAGCTGTTTTTT

V: TRBV6-6
J: TRBJ2-7
D: TRBD1
size: -
CDR3: CASRDGTGAYSEQYF
DNA: TGTGCCAGCAGGGATGGGACAGGGGCCTATAGCGAGCAGTACTTC

V: TRBV7-2
J: TRBJ1-5
D: -
size: few
CDR3: CASSPVPDQPQHF
DNA: TGTGCCAGCAGCCCCGTGCCGGATCAGCCCCAGCATTTT

V: TRBV4-1
J: TRBJ2-3
D: -
size: once
CDR3: CASSPRQAGSTDTQYF
DNA: TGCGCCAGCAGCCCCCGTCAGGCAGGGAGCACAGATACGCAGTATTTT

V: TRBV5-1
J: TRBJ2-2
D: -
size: -
CDR3: CASSDSSGRGRELFF
DNA: TGCGCCAGCAGCGACAGTAGCGGAAGGGGTCGGGAGCTGTTTTTT

V: TRBV2
J: TRBJ2-2
D: -
size: few
CDR3: CASSEGLPNTGELFF
DNA: TGTGCCAGCAGTGAAGGGCTGCCGAACACCGGGGAGCTGTTTTTT

V: TRBV6-5
J: TRBJ2-3
D: -
size: -
CDR3: CASVGGQEVDTQYF
DNA: TGTGCCAGCGTGGGCGGGCAGGAGGTAGATACGCAGTATTTT

V: TRBV1
J: TRBJ2-2
D: -
size: -
CDR3: CTSSQQIAGKGGELFF
DNA: TGCACCAGCAGCCAACAAATAGCGGGAAAAGGCGGGGAGCTGTTTTTT

V: TRBV28
J: TRBJ1-4
D: -
size: -
CDR3: CATLALGEKLFF
DNA: TGTGCCACCCTAGCCCTAGGTGAAAAACTGTTTTTT

V: TRBV5-1
J: TRBJ2-7
D: -
size: -
CDR3: CASRLDLGGYEQYF
DNA: TGCGCCAGCAGATTGGACCTCGGGGGTTACGAGCAGTACTTC

V: TRBV5-4
J: TRBJ2-1
D: TRBD2
size: -
CDR3: CASSLVPSGVAYNEQFF
DNA: TGTGCCAGCAGCTTGGTACCTAGCGGAGTAGCTTACAATGAGCAGTTCTTC

V: TRBV25-1
J: TRBJ2-1
D: TRBD2
size: -
CDR3: CASSDRTSDYNEQFF
DNA: TGTGCCAGCAGTGATAGGACTAGCGACTACAATGAGCAGTTCTTC

V: TRBV28
J: TRBJ1-6
D: -
size: -
CDR3: CASSIPLGPNSPLHF
DNA: TGTGCCAGCAGTATCCCTCTGGGCCCTAATTCACCCCTCCACTTT

V: TRBV6-5
J: TRBJ2-3
D: TRBD1
size: once
CDR3: CASSYSPGQGDTQYF
DNA: TGTGCCAGCAGTTACTCCCCCGGACAGGGGGATACGCAGTATTTT

V: TRBV6-2/TRBV6-3
J: TRBJ1-5
D: TRBD1
size: -
CDR3: CASSRSGTDNQPQHF
DNA: TGTGCCAGCAGTCGCTCGGGGACAGACAATCAGCCCCAGCATTTT

V: TRBV2
J: TRBJ1-1
D: -
size: -
CDR3: CASRLGVNTEAFF
DNA: TGTGCCAGCCGACTCGGGGTGAACACTGAAGCTTTCTTT

V: TRBV5-1
J: TRBJ2-2
D: -
size: -
CDR3: CASSLEPSGAGELFF
DNA: TGCGCCAGCAGCTTGGAACCCTCGGGGGCCGGGGAGCTGTTTTTT

V: TRBV4-1
J: TRBJ2-2
D: TRBD2
size: -
CDR3: CASSKVAGGPYTGELFF
DNA: TGCGCCAGCAGCAAAGTAGCGGGAGGCCCATACACCGGGGAGCTGTTTTTT

V: TRBV30
J: TRBJ1-6
D: -
size: -
CDR3: CAWSVGGILNSPLHF
DNA: TGTGCCTGGAGTGTGGGGGGGATCCTAAATTCACCCCTCCACTTT

V: TRBV23-1
J: TRBJ2-7
D: TRBD1
size: -
CDR3: CASWGQGCCEQYF
DNA: TGCGCCAGCTGGGGACAGGGGTGCTGCGAGCAGTACTTC

V: TRBV28
J: TRBJ2-5
D: -
size: -
CDR3: CASSRNRQAGETQYF
DNA: TGTGCCAGCAGCCGAAATCGACAGGCTGGGGAGACCCAGTACTTC

V: TRBV6-6
J: TRBJ2-5
D: TRBD2
size: -
CDR3: CASSTQSGGETQYF
DNA: TGTGCCAGCAGTACACAAAGCGGGGGGGAGACCCAGTACTTC

V: TRBV4-2
J: TRBJ2-1
D: TRBD2
size: -
CDR3: CASSQAQLAGYNEQFF
DNA: TGTGCCAGCAGCCAAGCTCAACTAGCGGGGTACAATGAGCAGTTCTTC

V: TRBV20-1
J: TRBJ2-7
D: -
size: -
CDR3: CSAGTIYEQYF
DNA: TGCAGTGCCGGGACAATCTACGAGCAGTACTTC

V: TRBV7-3
J: TRBJ1-1
D: TRBD1
size: -
CDR3: CASSLMGLGQGGAEAFF
DNA: TGTGCCAGCAGCTTAATGGGGTTGGGACAGGGAGGGGCTGAAGCTTTCTTT

V: TRBV6-2/TRBV6-3
J: TRBJ2-3
D: -
size: -
CDR3: CASSSAGLFTDTQYF
DNA: TGTGCCAGCAGTTCCGCGGGCCTTTTCACAGATACGCAGTATTTT

V: TRBV6-5
J: TRBJ1-2
D: -
size: -
CDR3: CASRGRGYGYTF
DNA: TGTGCCAGCAGGGGAAGGGGGTATGGCTACACCTTC

V: TRBV30
J: TRBJ2-7
D: TRBD1
size: -
CDR3: CAWSALGQASSYEQYF
DNA: TGTGCCTGGAGTGCCCTGGGACAGGCGAGCTCCTACGAGCAGTACTTC

V: TRBV15
J: TRBJ1-1
D: -
size: once
CDR3: CATSRDLRNTEAFF
DNA: TGTGCCACCAGCAGAGACCTAAGGAACACTGAAGCTTTCTTT

V: TRBV7-9
J: TRBJ1-2
D: TRBD1
size: -
CDR3: CATTNLGGTGVADGYTF
DNA: TGTGCCACCACCAATTTGGGGGGGACAGGGGTCGCGGATGGCTACACCTTC